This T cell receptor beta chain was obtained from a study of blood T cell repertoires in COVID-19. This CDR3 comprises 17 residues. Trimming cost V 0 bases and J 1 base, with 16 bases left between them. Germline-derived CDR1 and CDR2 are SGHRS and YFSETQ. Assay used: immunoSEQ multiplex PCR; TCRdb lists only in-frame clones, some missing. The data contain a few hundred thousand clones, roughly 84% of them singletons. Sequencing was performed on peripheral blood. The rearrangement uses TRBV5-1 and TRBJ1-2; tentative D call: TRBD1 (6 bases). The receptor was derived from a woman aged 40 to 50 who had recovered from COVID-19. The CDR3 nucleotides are TGCGCCAGCAGCTTGGTATCTAACAGGGTTGGTAACTATGGCTACACCTTC. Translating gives CASSLVSNRVGNYGYTF.